These T cell receptor beta chains were read from a single sample in a study of CD8+ T cells in alopecia areata. Measured with immunoSEQ multiplex PCR; TCRdb has only the in-frame clones, and not every one. The data show 120,000 to 150,000 clones, 40% to 50% seen once. Sequenced: CD4+ T cells sorted from blood. The receptors shown here come from a human donor with alopecia areata. Both conserved end residues are part of each CDR3. A D gene is named only where the DNA matches it firmly. Some rows mark clone size as missing; the rest say once, few, many or name a class of expanded clone.

abundance | d_gene | j_gene | v_gene | CDR3aa | CDR3nt
NA | NA | TRBJ2-7 | TRBV2 | CASSEGQGKGHF | TGTGCCAGCAGTGAAGGGCAGGGAAAGGGGCACTTC
few | NA | TRBJ1-1 | TRBV10-3 | CASLESTEAFF | TGTGCCAGCCTGGAAAGTACTGAAGCTTTCTTT
NA | NA | TRBJ2-5 | TRBV10-3 | CAISTTASEETQYF | TGTGCCATCAGTACTACAGCGTCAGAGGAGACCCAGTACTTC
NA | NA | TRBJ2-3 | TRBV2 | CASLLRDGRATNTDTQYF | TGTGCCAGCCTGCTCCGGGACGGCAGAGCGACTAACACAGATACGCAGTATTTT
few | NA | TRBJ2-2 | TRBV19 | CASKDSFNTGELFF | TGTGCCAGTAAAGACAGCTTCAACACCGGGGAGCTGTTTTTT
NA | NA | TRBJ2-7 | TRBV30 | CASGTLSYEQYF | TGTGCCTCGGGGACCCTATCCTACGAGCAGTACTTC
NA | NA | TRBJ2-1 | TRBV9 | CASSVIGENEQFF | TGTGCCAGCAGCGTCATCGGTGAGAATGAGCAGTTCTTC
few | NA | TRBJ2-2 | TRBV5-1 | CASSRWVTGELFF | TGCGCCAGCAGCCGCTGGGTAACCGGGGAGCTGTTTTTT
few | NA | TRBJ1-5 | TRBV29-1 | CSVEEYSNQPQHF | TGCAGCGTTGAAGAATATAGCAATCAGCCCCAGCATTTT
few | TRBD1 | TRBJ2-2 | TRBV5-4 | CASSPRTGLPGELFF | TGTGCCAGCAGCCCCCGGACAGGGTTGCCCGGGGAGCTGTTTTTT
NA | TRBD1 | TRBJ2-5 | TRBV28 | CASTQGQNFLQETQYF | TGTGCCAGCACCCAGGGACAGAACTTTCTCCAAGAGACCCAGTACTTC
NA | TRBD1 | TRBJ2-1 | TRBV29-1 | CSVDRDRVEQFF | TGCAGCGTTGACCGGGACAGGGTAGAGCAGTTCTTC
NA | NA | TRBJ1-3 | TRBV27 | CASWGQIGNTIYF | TGTGCGAGTTGGGGGCAGATTGGAAACACCATATATTTT
NA | NA | TRBJ2-7 | TRBV6-5 | CASSYDRSYEQYF | TGTGCCAGCAGTTATGACCGTTCCTACGAGCAGTACTTC
once | NA | TRBJ2-6 | TRBV5-1 | CASSPTPGANVLTF | TGCGCCAGCAGTCCGACGCCTGGGGCCAACGTCCTGACTTTC
few | NA | TRBJ2-7 | TRBV7-2 | CASSLWQSAGSSYEQYF | TGTGCCAGCAGCTTATGGCAGAGCGCGGGAAGCTCCTACGAGCAGTACTTC
NA | TRBD1 | TRBJ2-7 | TRBV5-1 | CASSGLTGTGAEQYF | TGCGCCAGCAGCGGATTAACCGGGACAGGGGCCGAGCAGTACTTC
NA | TRBD1 | TRBJ2-7 | TRBV6-1 | CASSRTGGDNEQYF | TGTGCCAGCAGCCGGACAGGGGGCGATAACGAGCAGTACTTC
few | NA | TRBJ2-1 | TRBV18 | CASSPPGHYEQFF | TGTGCCAGCTCACCTCCCGGACACTATGAGCAGTTCTTC
NA | NA | TRBJ1-1 | TRBV29-1 | CSAGAFENTEAFF | TGCAGCGCTGGGGCGTTCGAGAACACTGAAGCTTTCTTT
NA | NA | TRBJ1-1 | TRBV5-1 | CASSLLGVMNTEAFF | TGCGCCAGCAGCTTGCTCGGGGTAATGAACACTGAAGCTTTCTTT
few | TRBD2 | TRBJ2-1 | TRBV29-1 | CSVEREREQFF | TGCAGCGTTGAGCGGGAGCGTGAGCAGTTCTTC
NA | TRBD2 | TRBJ2-1 | TRBV10-3 | CAIMGTSGRPYNEQFF | TGTGCCATCATGGGGACTAGCGGGAGGCCGTACAATGAGCAGTTCTTC
NA | TRBD1 | TRBJ1-2 | TRBV6-5 | CASSYSLTGIYGYTF | TGTGCCAGCAGTTACTCGTTGACAGGGATCTATGGCTACACCTTC
few | NA | TRBJ2-4 | TRBV28 | CASSSTGEDIQYF | TGTGCCAGCAGTTCCACAGGGGAGGACATTCAGTACTTC
few | NA | TRBJ2-7 | TRBV29-1 | CSVEHPNFYEQYF | TGCAGCGTTGAACACCCGAATTTCTACGAGCAGTACTTC
NA | NA | TRBJ2-2 | TRBV30 | CAWSVGVGANTGELFF | TGTGCCTGGAGTGTAGGGGTGGGAGCGAACACCGGGGAGCTGTTTTTT
NA | NA | TRBJ2-1 | TRBV29-1 | CSLRVSYNEQFF | TGCAGCTTAAGGGTCTCCTACAATGAGCAGTTCTTC